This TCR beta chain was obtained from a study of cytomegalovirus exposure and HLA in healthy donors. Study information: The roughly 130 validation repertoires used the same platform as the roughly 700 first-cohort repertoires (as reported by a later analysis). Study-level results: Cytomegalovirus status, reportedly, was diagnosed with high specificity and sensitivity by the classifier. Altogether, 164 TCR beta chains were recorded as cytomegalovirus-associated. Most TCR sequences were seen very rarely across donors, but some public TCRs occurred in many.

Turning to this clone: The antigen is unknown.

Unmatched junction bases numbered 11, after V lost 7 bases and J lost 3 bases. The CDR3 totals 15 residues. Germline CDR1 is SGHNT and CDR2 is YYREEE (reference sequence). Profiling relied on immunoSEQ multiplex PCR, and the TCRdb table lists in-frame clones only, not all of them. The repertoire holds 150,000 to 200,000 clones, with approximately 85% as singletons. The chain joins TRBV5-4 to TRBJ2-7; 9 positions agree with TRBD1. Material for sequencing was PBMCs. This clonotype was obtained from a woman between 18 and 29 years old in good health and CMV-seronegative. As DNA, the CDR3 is TGTGCCAGCCATAAACCGACAGGGGGAAGCTACGAGCAGTACTTC. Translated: CASHKPTGGSYEQYF.